The 2 T cell receptor beta chains reported below all come from one sample, sequenced in a study of T cells after yellow fever vaccination. In TCRdb, the 5' RACE reads were re-called with MiXCR into one record per CDR3 protein. This table has 200,000 to 300,000 distinct CDR3 sequences, 5.5% to 8.5% appearing once. The starting material was CD4+ T cells sorted from PBMCs, obtained on the day of the yellow fever booster vaccination. These receptors were collected from a man aged 30 to 39 who received the YFV17D yellow fever vaccine.

This clonotype was detected only a few times. The rearrangement links TRBV12-3 or TRBV12-4 to TRBJ2-7; 9 nucleotides align to TRBD1. This CDR3 is 14 amino acids long. J was trimmed by 5 bases and V by 11 bases; bases with no gene match: 13. Here the CDR3 DNA reads TGTGCCTCGACAAGGGGACAGGGCTTCAACGAGCAGTACTTC. The encoded protein is CASTRGQGFNEQYF.

This clonotype was detected ten times or more. J is TRBJ2-2 and V is TRBV13; the D gene is possibly TRBD1 (5 bases). Trimming took off 4 bases at V and 5 bases at J, with 14 bases between the two ends. The CDR3 is made up of 15 amino acids. Germline lookup yields CDR1 PRHDT and CDR2 FYEKMQ (reference sequence). The CDR3: CASSSPQGLTGELFF. The CDR3 coding sequence is TGTGCCAGCAGCTCCCCCCAGGGATTGACCGGGGAGCTGTTTTTT. The full variable domain, in which reference TRBV13 and TRBJ2-2 provide the parts outside the CDR3, is AAGVIQSPRHLIKEKRETATLKCYPIPRHDTVYWYQQGPGQDPQFLISFYEKMQSDKGSIPDRFSAQQFSDYHSELNMSSLELGDSALYFCASSSPQGLTGELFFGEGSRLTVL.